This T cell receptor beta chain comes out of a study of T cells of healthy individuals. In TCRdb, the 5' RACE reads were re-called with MiXCR into one record per CDR3 protein. The repertoire holds 35,000 to 45,000 distinct CDR3 sequences, with about 5% as singletons. The CDR3 spans 15 residues. V shed 5 bases and J shed 0 bases, with 14 bases lying between them. CDR1 is PRHDT, CDR2 FYEKMQ, per germline (reference sequence). This clonotype was counted at least ten times. The TCR was taken from a human donor in good health. The rearrangement links TRBV13 to TRBJ2-7; D not resolved. CDR3 DNA sequence: TGTGCCAGCAGCCACCGTTACGAGTCCTCCTACGAGCAGTACTTC. Amino acids: CASSHRYESSYEQYF.